This entry lists 8 T cell receptor beta chains sequenced from one sample in a study of shared clonotypes between healthy human individuals. Measured with immunoSEQ multiplex PCR; TCRdb has only the in-frame clones, and not every one. In the table there are approximately 98,000 clones, around 68% of which are singletons. Source material: memory CD8+ T cells sorted from blood. Stated subset: CD45RO+ cells pooled with CCR7-negative TemRA cells. The receptors here all came from a woman aged 25 to 45 in good health.

A single count supports this clone. V and J are TRBV4-1 and TRBJ1-5; D is ambiguous. Per germline, CDR1 MGHRA and CDR2 YSYEKL. The CDR3 loop spans 16 amino acids. Trimming took 2 bases from V and 4 from J, leaving 15 bases between them. In DNA form, the CDR3 reads TGCGCCAGCAGCCAATGGGTTTTGCCGAAAAATCAGCCCCAGCATTTT. This sequence encodes CASSQWVLPKNQPQHF.

A single count supports this clone. This rearrangement joins TRBV6-1 to TRBJ2-7, with no clear D. CDR1 and CDR2 (germline): MNHNS, SASEGT. Trimming took 4 bases from V and 0 from J, leaving 10 bases between them. The CDR3 contains 14 residues. DNA of the CDR3: TGTGCCAGCAGTGGGGTGCGGAGCTCCTACGAGCAGTACTTC. Translating gives CASSGVRSSYEQYF.

V usage is TRBV6-4 and J usage is TRBJ2-3, with TRBD1 matching 11 bases. Germline values: CDR1 MRHNA, CDR2 SNTAGT. V gave up 7 bases and J gave up 1 base; unmatched junction bases: 4. The CDR3 has 15 amino acids. The CDR3, as DNA: TGTGCCAGCACTGGGACAGGGGGGGGCACAGATACGCAGTATTTT. The encoded protein is CASTGTGGGTDTQYF.

This chain joins TRBV6-1 and TRBJ2-7; D unresolved. Germline-derived CDR1 and CDR2 are MNHNS and SASEGT. V gave up 3 bases and J gave up 7 bases, with 7 bases separating them. This CDR3 contains 11 residues. CDR3 sequence (DNA): TGTGCCAGCAGTGATATATGGGAGCAGTACTTC. Its protein product is CASSDIWEQYF.

The rearrangement joins TRBV19 to TRBJ1-2; D is ambiguous. This CDR3 contains 13 residues. Germline V lookup: CDR1 LNHDA, CDR2 SQIVND (reference sequence). The germline V and J ends were trimmed by 3 bases and 3 bases, with 8 bases remaining between them. The CDR3 loop is CASSIQEDYGYTF. The DNA for the CDR3 is TGTGCCAGTAGTATTCAGGAGGACTATGGCTACACCTTC.

V is TRBV28 and J is TRBJ2-3, with 9 bases that match TRBD2. Trimming at V came to 1 base and at J to 5 bases, leaving 13 bases not matched to a gene. CDR1 and CDR2 from the germline V gene are MDHEN and SYDVKM. This CDR3 spans 18 amino acids. The CDR3 sequence is CASSLSPGIAGVKDTQYF. CDR3 nucleotide sequence: TGTGCCAGCAGTTTATCCCCGGGGATAGCGGGAGTTAAAGATACGCAGTATTTT.

V and J are TRBV5-6 and TRBJ2-5, with no clear D. From germline, CDR1 is SGHDT and CDR2 YYEEEE. The CDR3 contains 14 residues. V gave up 0 bases and J gave up 0 bases, with 6 bases separating them. The CDR3 is CASSLGTYQETQYF. CDR3 DNA: TGTGCCAGCAGCTTGGGGACGTACCAAGAGACCCAGTACTTC. The entire variable domain, with the rest obtained from reference TRBV5-6 and TRBJ2-5, is as follows: DAGVTQSPTHLIKTRGQQVTLRCSPKSGHDTVSWYQQALGQGPQFIFQYYEEEERQRGNFPDRFSGHQFPNYSSELNVNALLLGDSALYLCASSLGTYQETQYFGPGTRLLVL.

The chain is built from TRBV6-1 and TRBJ1-3, with unresolved D. V lost 0 bases and J 0 bases, leaving 12 bases between the germline ends. This CDR3 contains 17 residues. Germline V gene lookup returns CDR1 MNHNS and CDR2 SASEGT. Written as DNA, the CDR3 is TGTGCCAGCAGTGAAGCTTTTACCGCCCGCTCTGGAAACACCATATATTTT. Amino acids: CASSEAFTARSGNTIYF.